This TCR beta chain was captured in a study of shared clonotypes between healthy human individuals. This clone has more than one count but fewer than ten. No antigen is known for it. Study-wide results and limits: Larger estimated richness was generally recorded for naive subsets relative to memory subsets. A few donors had 4% to 6.5% of their naive CD4 clonotypes in common.

The naive CD8 subset, CD45RO-negative cells positively selected for CCR7, excluded terminally differentiated effector memory CD45RA+ cells. Around 30,000 T cell genomes, or roughly 200 ng DNA, went into the sorted-subset replicate PCRs. Assay used: immunoSEQ multiplex PCR; TCRdb lists only in-frame clones, some missing. The sample lists about 650,000 clones; about 95% were seen once. Trimming pared 1 base from V and 1 base from J, leaving 8 bases between. This CDR3 comprises 15 residues. Per the germline V gene, CDR1 is MGHRA and CDR2 is YSYEKL. The receptor was isolated from a woman aged 25-40 years in good health. V usage is TRBV4-1 and J usage is TRBJ1-5; no clear D. Sequencing used naive CD8+ T cells sorted from blood. CDR3 protein: CASSQVPLSNQPQHF. CDR3 nucleotides: TGCGCCAGCAGCCAAGTCCCGCTCAGCAATCAGCCCCAGCATTTT.